Below are 4 T cell receptor beta chains sequenced from a single sample in a study of blood T cell repertoires in COVID-19. Here immunoSEQ multiplex PCR was the method, and the copy in TCRdb shows in-frame clones only, minus some. The sample carries 67,000 or so clones, about 79% recorded once. Sequenced sample: peripheral blood. The origin of the receptors is a man in his sixties or seventies with acute or convalescent COVID-19.

This chain connects TRBV11-2 to TRBJ1-2, with a tentative D call TRBD1 (6 bases). The V gene's germline CDR1 is SGHAT and CDR2 FQNNGV. The CDR3 extends over 17 amino acids. The V and J ends lost 5 bases and 2 bases respectively, with 21 bases between them. The CDR3 region has the DNA TGTGCCAGCAGCCGACTTCAACAGGGCGAGGGGAACTATGGCTACACCTTC. Amino acid sequence: CASSRLQQGEGNYGYTF.

This clone turned up a few times. The V gene is TRBV30, the J gene TRBJ1-5; D may be TRBD1 (6 bases). The germline V gene has CDR1 GTSNPN and CDR2 SVGIG (reference sequence). V lost 4 bases, J lost 7 bases, and 14 bases lay in between. The CDR3 spans 13 residues. CDR3 nucleotide sequence: TGTGCCTGGAATGAGGGGGTTGGGCAGCCCCAGCATTTT. Residues: CAWNEGVGQPQHF.

The rearrangement uses TRBV11-3 and TRBJ2-3; possible D gene TRBD1, 6 bases. Germline V gene data show CDR1 as SGHNT and CDR2 as YENEEA. The V gene lost 4 bases and the J gene lost 1 base, with 18 bases spanning the gap. The CDR3 is 17 amino acids. CDR3 bases: TGTGCCAGCAGCTCCTCTTATTTGACAGGACGCACAGATACGCAGTATTTT. This codes for CASSSSYLTGRTDTQYF.

The chain recombines TRBV5-6 with TRBJ2-7; the match to TRBD1 covers 7 bases. This CDR3 spans 16 amino acids. J gave up 5 bases and V 4 bases, and 15 bases lay outside the gene matches. The germline gives CDR1 SGHDT, CDR2 YYEEEE. CDR3 bases: TGTGCCAGCAGCCGAAGGACCGGGACAGTTACCGACGAGCAGTACTTC. This translates into CASSRRTGTVTDEQYF.